These 26 T cell receptor beta chains originate from one sample sequenced in a study of blood T cell repertoires in COVID-19 (dated by TCRdb to the early 2020s). The library was built by means of the immunoSEQ multiplex PCR assay. TCRdb took over this immuneACCESS table, retaining in-frame rearrangements with V and J assigned. Such tables are incomplete; in checked studies, under half of the missing clones stem from an unresolved V gene, and the remainder is unexplained. This sample gives about 250,000 clones in total; around 86% of them show up just once. The top ten constitute 2.5% to 3.5% of the sample. The sample taken for sequencing was peripheral blood. Receptors originate from a woman aged 25 to 39 with active or convalescent COVID-19.

This clone was counted once. This chain connects TRBV27 to TRBJ2-7; TRBD1 matches at 8 bases. Germline values: CDR1 MNHEY, CDR2 SMNVEV (reference sequence). V was pared by 9 bases and J by 3 bases, with 10 bases of the junction left unmatched. The CDR3 runs 14 residues. The CDR3 sequence is CASGRQGTLYEQYF. As DNA, the CDR3 is TGTGCCAGTGGACGACAGGGGACTCTCTACGAGCAGTACTTC.

This clone was seen a handful of times. The gene calls are TRBV30 and TRBJ2-3; 8 bases are a match to TRBD2. The CDR3 sequence is 15 residues long. J lost 4 bases, V lost 2 bases, and 8 bases had no gene match. Germline V gene sequence: CDR1 GTSNPN, CDR2 SVGIG (reference sequence). The CDR3 loop is CAWSPDFGGADTQYF. For the CDR3, the DNA is TGTGCCTGGAGTCCTGATTTCGGGGGGGCAGATACGCAGTATTTT. The variable domain in full, with the rest retrieved from reference TRBV30 and TRBJ2-3, is SQTIHQWPATLVQPVGSPLSLECTVEGTSNPNLYWYRQAAGRGLQLLFYSVGIGQISSEVPQNLSASRPQDRQFILSSKKLLLSDSGFYLCAWSPDFGGADTQYFGPGTRLTVL.

This chain links TRBV15 with TRBJ1-4; maybe TRBD1 (5 bases). CDR1 is LNHNV and CDR2 is YYDKDF in the germline V gene (reference sequence). V lost 0 bases and J 5 bases, leaving 10 bases between the germline ends. There are 15 residues in the CDR3. The CDR3 sequence: CATSRDARANEKLFF. CDR3 bases: TGTGCCACCAGCAGAGATGCCAGGGCAAATGAAAAACTGTTTTTT. Full variable domain (remainder filled in from reference TRBV15 and TRBJ1-4): DAMVIQNPRYQVTQFGKPVTLSCSQTLNHNVMYWYQQKSSQAPKLLFHYYDKDFNNEADTPDNFQSRRPNTSFCFLDIRSPGLGDTAMYLCATSRDARANEKLFFGSGTQLSVL.

V gene TRBV7-9 combines with J gene TRBJ1-1; TRBD1 might be the D (5 bases). The CDR3 spans 12 residues. Deletions cut 6 bases from V and 6 bases from J, with 11 bases between. The germline V gene has CDR1 SEHNR and CDR2 FQNEAQ (reference sequence). The chain's CDR3 is CASRQGGAEAFF. The CDR3 nucleotides are TGTGCCAGCAGGCAGGGTGGGGCTGAAGCTTTCTTT. The full variable domain, rest sourced from reference TRBV7-9 and TRBJ1-1, is DTGVSQNPRHKITKRGQNVTFRCDPISEHNRLYWYRQTLGQGPEFLTYFQNEAQLEKSRLLSDRFSAERPKGSFSTLEIQRTEQGDSAMYLCASRQGGAEAFFGQGTRLTVV.

The chain recombines TRBV28 with TRBJ2-3; tentatively, D is TRBD2 (6 bases). The CDR3 has 13 amino acids. V was trimmed by 6 bases and J by 5 bases, leaving 12 bases between them. Germline CDR1 MDHEN, CDR2 SYDVKM. The CDR3 region has the DNA TGTGCCAGCAGGCGCCCGGGGGTAGATACGCAGTATTTT. It encodes CASRRPGVDTQYF.

The genes are TRBV24-1 and TRBJ2-5, with TRBD2 identical over 10 bases. Germline CDR1 and CDR2: KGHDR and SFDVKD. This CDR3 contains 16 residues. Trimming took 6 bases from V and 5 from J; bases not matched to a gene: 11. CDR3 DNA sequence: TGTGCCACCAGTAGAGGGGCTAGCGGGGGCGGTGAGACCCAGTACTTC. Residues: CATSRGASGGGETQYF.

The V gene is TRBV4-3, the J gene TRBJ1-1, with D maybe TRBD1 (5 bases). The V end lost 1 base, the J end lost 6 bases, and 12 bases lay between the germline ends. From germline, CDR1 is LGHNA and CDR2 YSLEER. The CDR3 runs to 14 residues. Here the CDR3 reads CASSQGEGQSEAFF. CDR3 DNA: TGCGCCAGCAGCCAAGGGGAGGGGCAATCTGAAGCTTTCTTT.

The rearrangement links TRBV7-9 to TRBJ1-3, with D hard to call. Trimming shortened V by 2 bases and J by 0 bases, and 11 bases separated the two germline ends. CDR3 length: 16 residues. Germline CDR1 and CDR2: SEHNR and FQNEAQ (reference sequence). DNA for the CDR3: TGTGCCAGCAGCTTATCCCAGGCTTTCTCTGGAAACACCATATATTTT. It codes for CASSLSQAFSGNTIYF.

The chain links TRBV4-3 to TRBJ1-4, with D hard to call. The CDR3 runs to 18 residues. Per the germline V gene, CDR1 is LGHNA and CDR2 is YSLEER. Between the trimmed V and J ends, which lost 1 base and 2 bases, there was a span of 17 bases. CDR3 nucleotides: TGCGCCAGCAGCCAAGGGTCCCACAGAAGATCGACTAATGAAAAACTGTTTTTT. Its translation is CASSQGSHRRSTNEKLFF.

This clone was counted only a few times. The genes are TRBV3-1 (or the pseudogene TRBV3-2) and TRBJ2-6; TRBD1 matches 9 bases. Trimming removed 4 bases from V and 8 bases from J; junction bases left unmatched: 12. The V gene's germline CDR1 is LGHDT and CDR2 YNNKEL (reference sequence). The CDR3 has 17 amino acids. CDR3 residues: CASSRALRTGASNVLTF. The CDR3 nucleotides are TGTGCCAGCAGCCGCGCCCTTCGGACAGGGGCGTCCAACGTCCTGACTTTC.

The chain couples TRBV6-5 to TRBJ2-5, with D possibly matching TRBD2 (6 bases). V was shortened by 2 bases and J by 5 bases, with 18 bases between the two germline ends. Germline CDR1 is MNHEY and CDR2 is SVGAGI. The CDR3 is 16 residues long. The CDR3 DNA reads TGTGCCAGCAGTTACACGGGGAGCAGGGCGGGGGAGACCCAGTACTTC. It specifies CASSYTGSRAGETQYF.

The chain recombines TRBV11-2 with TRBJ2-5, with a weak D call TRBD1 (5 bases). V was shortened by 2 bases and J by 0 bases, with 7 bases between the two germline ends. CDR3 length: 14 amino acids. The germline V gene has CDR1 SGHAT and CDR2 FQNNGV. The CDR3 DNA reads as TGTGCCAGCAGCTTAAGGGGTAACCAAGAGACCCAGTACTTC. This translates into CASSLRGNQETQYF.

Comment on this clone: Possible read error: a much larger clone is one base away. The chain combines TRBV6-1 with TRBJ2-3; 9 bases align to TRBD1. CDR3 length: 15 amino acids. Germline CDR1 reads MNHNS; CDR2 reads SASEGT. V shed 3 bases and J 0 bases; nucleotides not matched to a gene: 1. CDR3: CASSEGTGSTDTQYF. The CDR3 nucleotides are TGTGCCAGCAGTGAGGGGACAGGGAGCACAGATACGCAGTATTTT.

The chain combines TRBV4-2 with TRBJ1-1; 9 bases line up with TRBD1. This CDR3 has 17 residues. V was pared by 1 base and J by 0 bases, with 6 bases of the junction left unmatched. Germline V gene lookup returns CDR1 LGHNA and CDR2 YNFKEQ. The CDR3 protein is CASSQGGTGIMNTEAFF. CDR3 nucleotides: TGTGCCAGCAGCCAAGGAGGGACAGGGATAATGAACACTGAAGCTTTCTTT.

The rearrangement uses TRBV27 and TRBJ1-1; 7 bases are shared with TRBD1. The CDR3 is 15 amino acids. After removal of 6 bases from V and 3 bases from J, the junction contained 10 bases not matched to a gene. Germline CDR1 reads MNHEY; CDR2 reads SMNVEV (reference sequence). The CDR3 coding sequence is TGTGCCAGCAGGCCCACAGGGGTCGGTGACACTGAAGCTTTCTTT. Translated, it gives CASRPTGVGDTEAFF.

This chain connects TRBV30 to TRBJ1-4; 7 positions agree with TRBD1. The CDR3 extends over 16 amino acids. Looked up from germline, CDR1 is GTSNPN and CDR2 is SVGIG (reference sequence). J gave up 7 bases and V 7 bases, and 18 bases lay outside the gene matches. CDR3 residues: CAYLDRASLLSEKLFF. In DNA, the CDR3 is TGTGCCTACCTAGACAGGGCTTCACTCCTCAGTGAAAAACTGTTTTTT.

The chain has TRBV29-1 and TRBJ1-5; TRBD1 matches 9 bases. Germline values: CDR1 SQVTM, CDR2 ANQGSEA. CDR3 size: 12 residues. Trimming removed 6 bases from V and 11 bases from J; junction bases left unmatched: 8. The CDR3 DNA is TGCAGCGTCGTGGACAGGGGAGAGACCCAGCATTTT. Translated, it gives CSVVDRGETQHF.

The gene calls are TRBV2 and TRBJ2-3; 7 nucleotides line up with TRBD1. This CDR3 comprises 15 residues. J was trimmed by 4 bases and V by 6 bases; bases with no gene match: 10. CDR1 and CDR2 from the germline V gene are SNHLY and FYNNEI. CDR3: CASRERTGLADTQYF. CDR3 in DNA: TGTGCCAGCAGGGAAAGGACAGGCCTGGCAGATACGCAGTATTTT.

This sequence joins TRBV10-3 and TRBJ2-5; TRBD1 is a possible D gene (5 bases). V was trimmed by 3 bases and J by 4 bases, leaving 6 bases between them. Germline values: CDR1 ENHRY, CDR2 SYGVKD. The CDR3 has 12 residues. In DNA, the CDR3 is TGTGCCATCAGTGACAGGGTAGAGACCCAGTACTTC. This translates into CAISDRVETQYF.

The chain recombines TRBV5-1 with TRBJ2-1, with D perhaps TRBD2 (6 bases). V lost 4 bases and J lost 5, with 13 bases in between. The CDR3 loop spans 14 amino acids. Germline V lookup: CDR1 SGHRS, CDR2 YFSETQ. In DNA, the CDR3 is TGCGCCAGCAGCGATCGGTGGGGGGACAATGAGCAGTTCTTC. Translating it yields CASSDRWGDNEQFF.

V is TRBV5-6 and J is TRBJ2-3, with 8 bases that match TRBD1. The germline V gene has CDR1 SGHDT and CDR2 YYEEEE. This CDR3 region has 17 residues. With V trimmed by 3 bases and J by 1 base, 10 bases remained unmatched. CDR3 nucleotide sequence: TGTGCCAGCAGCTCAGGGGGCGGGTCCCTGGGCACAGATACGCAGTATTTT. It encodes CASSSGGGSLGTDTQYF.

This clone came up once. The chain uses TRBV13 and TRBJ2-1, with 8 bases aligning to TRBD2. V shed 3 bases, J shed 7 bases, and the junction held 8 bases outside the gene matches. CDR1 PRHDT and CDR2 FYEKMQ come from the germline V gene (reference sequence). The CDR3 is 15 residues long. The CDR3 DNA follows: TGTGCCAGCAGCTTTGGTCGGGGGGGCCGAAATGAGCAGTTCTTC. Its translation: CASSFGRGGRNEQFF.

The chain combines TRBV30 with TRBJ2-7, with D possibly matching TRBD2 (6 bases). Per the germline V gene, CDR1 is GTSNPN and CDR2 is SVGIG (reference sequence). Trimming stripped 4 bases from V and 2 bases from J, with 15 bases between. This CDR3 has 14 amino acids. Here the CDR3 DNA reads TGTGCCTGGACCACCCGGAGGGAAACCTACGAGCAGTACTTC. Its translation: CAWTTRRETYEQYF.

This clone was recorded a few times. This chain links TRBV19 with TRBJ1-3; D is ambiguous. The CDR3 sequence is 17 residues long. Germline V gene data show CDR1 as LNHDA and CDR2 as SQIVND (reference sequence). V lost 5 bases to trimming and J lost 2 bases, with 19 bases between them. The CDR3 loop is CASSPRPASNTGNTIYF. DNA for the CDR3: TGTGCCAGTAGTCCCCGTCCTGCCTCGAACACTGGAAACACCATATATTTT.

The chain uses TRBV7-2 and TRBJ1-1; TRBD1 is a possible D gene (6 bases). CDR1 and CDR2 from the germline V gene are SGHTA and FQGNSA. The CDR3 length is 16 residues. V lost 5 bases and J lost 9, with 25 bases in between. CDR3 protein: CASSKHITGNIGQAFF. Here the CDR3 DNA reads TGTGCCAGCAGCAAACACATTACAGGGAACATCGGACAAGCTTTCTTT.

The chain has TRBV4-3 and TRBJ1-2; D call uncertain. CDR1 and CDR2 from the germline V gene are LGHNA and YSLEER. V was cut by 4 bases and J by 8 bases, with 17 bases left in between. This CDR3 spans 14 amino acids. As DNA, the CDR3 is TGCGCCAGCAGCCCATCTAGCCGGGGTACGGGCTACACCTTC. Translating gives CASSPSSRGTGYTF.